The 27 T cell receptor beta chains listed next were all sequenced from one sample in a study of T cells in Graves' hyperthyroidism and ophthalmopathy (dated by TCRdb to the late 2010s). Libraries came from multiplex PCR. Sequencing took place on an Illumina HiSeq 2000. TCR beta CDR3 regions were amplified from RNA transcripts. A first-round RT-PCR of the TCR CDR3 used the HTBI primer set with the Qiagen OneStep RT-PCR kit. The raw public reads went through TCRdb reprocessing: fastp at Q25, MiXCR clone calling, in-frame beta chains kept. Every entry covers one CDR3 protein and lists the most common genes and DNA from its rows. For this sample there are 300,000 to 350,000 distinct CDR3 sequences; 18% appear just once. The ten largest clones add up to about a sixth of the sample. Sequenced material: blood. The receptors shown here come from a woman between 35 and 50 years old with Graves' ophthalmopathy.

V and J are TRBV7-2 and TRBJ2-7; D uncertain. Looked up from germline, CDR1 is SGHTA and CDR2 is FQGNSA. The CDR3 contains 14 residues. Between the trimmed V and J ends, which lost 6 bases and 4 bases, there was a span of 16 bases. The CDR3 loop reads CASRAGSDLYEQYF. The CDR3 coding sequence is TGTGCCAGCAGGGCCGGGTCAGACCTATACGAGCAGTACTTC.

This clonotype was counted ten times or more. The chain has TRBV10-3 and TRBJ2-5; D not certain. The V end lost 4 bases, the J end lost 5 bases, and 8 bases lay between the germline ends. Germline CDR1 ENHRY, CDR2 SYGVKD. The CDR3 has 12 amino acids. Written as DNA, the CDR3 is TGTGCCATCAGTGTGGGGATGGAGACCCAGTACTTC. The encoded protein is CAISVGMETQYF.

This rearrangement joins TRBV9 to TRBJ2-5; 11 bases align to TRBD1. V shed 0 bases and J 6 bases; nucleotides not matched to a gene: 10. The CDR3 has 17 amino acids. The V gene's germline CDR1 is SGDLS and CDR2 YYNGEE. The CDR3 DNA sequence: TGTGCCAGCAGCGTAGTCGACCCGGACAGGGGGCTTAAGACCCAGTACTTC. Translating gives CASSVVDPDRGLKTQYF.

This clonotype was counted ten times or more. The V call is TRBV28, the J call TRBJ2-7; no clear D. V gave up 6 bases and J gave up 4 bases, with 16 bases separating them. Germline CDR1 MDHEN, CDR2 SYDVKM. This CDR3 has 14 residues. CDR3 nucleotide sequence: TGTGCCAGCAGACCCCCCGACCGATTTTACGAGCAGTACTTC. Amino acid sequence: CASRPPDRFYEQYF.

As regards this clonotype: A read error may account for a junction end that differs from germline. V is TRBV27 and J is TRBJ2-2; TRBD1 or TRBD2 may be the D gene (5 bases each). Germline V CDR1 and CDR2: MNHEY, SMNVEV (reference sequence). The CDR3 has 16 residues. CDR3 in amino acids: CASSLRAAGFVGELSF. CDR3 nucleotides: TGTGCCAGCAGTTTAAGGGCGGCAGGGTTCGTCGGGGAGCTGTCTTTT.

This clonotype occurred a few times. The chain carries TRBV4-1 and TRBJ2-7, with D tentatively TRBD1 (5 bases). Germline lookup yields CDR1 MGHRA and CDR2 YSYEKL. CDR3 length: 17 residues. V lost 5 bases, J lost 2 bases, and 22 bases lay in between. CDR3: CASSSRQGRKSPYEQYF. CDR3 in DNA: TGCGCCAGCAGCTCCCGGCAGGGTAGAAAAAGCCCCTACGAGCAGTACTTC.

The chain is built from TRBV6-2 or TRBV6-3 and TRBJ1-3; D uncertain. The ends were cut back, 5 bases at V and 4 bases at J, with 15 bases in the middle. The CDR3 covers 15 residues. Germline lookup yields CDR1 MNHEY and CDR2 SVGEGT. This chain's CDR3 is CASSTPEAFGNTIYF. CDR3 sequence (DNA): TGTGCCAGCAGTACCCCGGAGGCCTTCGGAAACACCATATATTTT.

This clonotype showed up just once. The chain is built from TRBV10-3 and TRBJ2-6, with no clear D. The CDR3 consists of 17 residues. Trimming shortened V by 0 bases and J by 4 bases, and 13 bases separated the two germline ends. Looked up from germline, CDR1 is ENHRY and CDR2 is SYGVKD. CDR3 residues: CAISESIPARGANVLTF. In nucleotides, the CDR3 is TGTGCCATCAGTGAGTCGATTCCCGCGCGCGGGGCCAACGTCCTGACTTTC.

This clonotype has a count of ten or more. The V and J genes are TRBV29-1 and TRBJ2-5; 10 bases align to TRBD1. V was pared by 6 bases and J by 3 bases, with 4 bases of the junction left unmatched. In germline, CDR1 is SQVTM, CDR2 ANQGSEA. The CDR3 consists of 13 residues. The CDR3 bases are TGCAGCGTGGTGACAGGGGGCAAAGAGACCCAGTACTTC. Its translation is CSVVTGGKETQYF.

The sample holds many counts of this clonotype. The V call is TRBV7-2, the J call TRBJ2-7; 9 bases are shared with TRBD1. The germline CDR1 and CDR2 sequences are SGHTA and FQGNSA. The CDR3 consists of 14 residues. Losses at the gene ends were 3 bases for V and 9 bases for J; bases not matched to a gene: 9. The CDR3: CASSLGQGGMAQYF. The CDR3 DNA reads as TGTGCCAGCAGCTTGGGACAGGGAGGAATGGCGCAGTACTTC.

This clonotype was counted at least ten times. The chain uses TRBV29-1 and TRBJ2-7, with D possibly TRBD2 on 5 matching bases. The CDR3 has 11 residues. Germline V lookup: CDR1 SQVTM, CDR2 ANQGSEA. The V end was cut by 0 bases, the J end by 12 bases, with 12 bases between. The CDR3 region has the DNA TGCAGCGTTGAAGATCCCGGCGGGCGGTACTTC. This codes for CSVEDPGGRYF.

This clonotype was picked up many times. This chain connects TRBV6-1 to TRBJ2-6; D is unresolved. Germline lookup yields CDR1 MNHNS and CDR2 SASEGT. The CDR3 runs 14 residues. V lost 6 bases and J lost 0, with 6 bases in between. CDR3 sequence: CASRGFSGANVLTF. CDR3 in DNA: TGTGCCAGCAGAGGATTCTCTGGGGCCAACGTCCTGACTTTC.

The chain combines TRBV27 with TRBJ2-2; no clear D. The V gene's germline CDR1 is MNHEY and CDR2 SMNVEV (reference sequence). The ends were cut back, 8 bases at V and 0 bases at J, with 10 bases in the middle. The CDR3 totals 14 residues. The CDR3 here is CASQQPTNTGELFF. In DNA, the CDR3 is TGTGCCAGCCAGCAGCCTACGAACACCGGGGAGCTGTTTTTT.

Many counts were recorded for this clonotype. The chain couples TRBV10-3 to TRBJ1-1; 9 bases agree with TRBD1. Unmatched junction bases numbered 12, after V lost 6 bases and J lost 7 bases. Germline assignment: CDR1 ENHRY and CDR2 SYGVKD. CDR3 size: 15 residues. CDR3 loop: CAISPQTTGGGEAFF. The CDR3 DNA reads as TGTGCCATCAGCCCCCAGACGACAGGGGGAGGTGAAGCTTTCTTT.

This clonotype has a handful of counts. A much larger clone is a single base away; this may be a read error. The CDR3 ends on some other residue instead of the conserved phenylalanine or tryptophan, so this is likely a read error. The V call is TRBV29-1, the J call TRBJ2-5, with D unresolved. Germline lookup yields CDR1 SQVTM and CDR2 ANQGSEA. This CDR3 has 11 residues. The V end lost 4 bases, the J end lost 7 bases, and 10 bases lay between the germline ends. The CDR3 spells CSVVALGTQYL. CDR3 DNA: TGCAGCGTTGTGGCCCTAGGGACCCAGTACCTC.

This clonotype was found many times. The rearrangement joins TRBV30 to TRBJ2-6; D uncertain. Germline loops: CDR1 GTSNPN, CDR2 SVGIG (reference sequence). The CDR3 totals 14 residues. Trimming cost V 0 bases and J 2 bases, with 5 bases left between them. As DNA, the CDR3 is TGTGCCTGGAGTGTACTCCCTGGGGCCAACGTCCTGACTTTC. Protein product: CAWSVLPGANVLTF.

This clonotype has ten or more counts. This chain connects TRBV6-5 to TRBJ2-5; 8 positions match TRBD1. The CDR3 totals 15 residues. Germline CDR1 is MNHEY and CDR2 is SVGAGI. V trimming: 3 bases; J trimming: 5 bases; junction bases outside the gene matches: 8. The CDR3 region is CASSYSRTGWETQYF. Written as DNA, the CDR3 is TGTGCCAGCAGTTATTCTCGGACAGGGTGGGAGACCCAGTACTTC.

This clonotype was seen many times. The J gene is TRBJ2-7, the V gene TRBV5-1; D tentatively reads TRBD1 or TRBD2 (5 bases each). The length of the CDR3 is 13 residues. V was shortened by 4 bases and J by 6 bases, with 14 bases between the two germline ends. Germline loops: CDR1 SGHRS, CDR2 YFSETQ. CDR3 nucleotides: TGCGCCAGCAGCCGGGACGGTAACGCCGAGCAGTACTTC. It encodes CASSRDGNAEQYF.

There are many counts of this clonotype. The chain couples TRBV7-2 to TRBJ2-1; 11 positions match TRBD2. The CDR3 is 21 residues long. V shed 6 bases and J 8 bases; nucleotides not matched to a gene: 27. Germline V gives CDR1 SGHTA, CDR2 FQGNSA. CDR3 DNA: TGTGCCAGCAGTCTACGATTCACTAGCGGGAGTTCTGGACGTCTTTTCGATGAGCAGTTCTTC. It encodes CASSLRFTSGSSGRLFDEQFF. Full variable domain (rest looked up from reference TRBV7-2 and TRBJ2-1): GAGVSQSPSNKVTEKGKDVELRCDPISGHTALYWYRQSLGQGLEFLIYFQGNSAPDKSGLPSDRFSAERTGGSVSTLTIQRTQQEDSAVYLCASSLRFTSGSSGRLFDEQFFGPGTRLTVL.

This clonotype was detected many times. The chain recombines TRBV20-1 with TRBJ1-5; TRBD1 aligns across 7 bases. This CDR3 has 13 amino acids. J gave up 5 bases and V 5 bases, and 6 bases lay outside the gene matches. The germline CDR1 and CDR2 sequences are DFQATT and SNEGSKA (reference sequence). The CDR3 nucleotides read TGCAGTGCTGACAGGGCGTCCGATCAGCCCCAGCATTTT. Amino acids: CSADRASDQPQHF.

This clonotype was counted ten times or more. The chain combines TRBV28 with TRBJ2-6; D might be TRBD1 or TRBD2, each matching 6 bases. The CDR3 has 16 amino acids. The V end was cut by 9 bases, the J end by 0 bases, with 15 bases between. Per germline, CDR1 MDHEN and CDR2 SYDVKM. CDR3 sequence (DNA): TGTGCCAGTTTCCCCGGGGGCCCCTCTGGGGCCAACGTCCTGACTTTC. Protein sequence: CASFPGGPSGANVLTF. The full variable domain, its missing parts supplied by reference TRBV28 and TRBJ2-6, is DVKVTQSSRYLVKRTGEKVFLECVQDMDHENMFWYRQDPGLGLRLIYFSYDVKMKEKGDIPEGYSVSREKKERFSLILESASTNQTSMYLCASFPGGPSGANVLTFGAGSRLTVL.

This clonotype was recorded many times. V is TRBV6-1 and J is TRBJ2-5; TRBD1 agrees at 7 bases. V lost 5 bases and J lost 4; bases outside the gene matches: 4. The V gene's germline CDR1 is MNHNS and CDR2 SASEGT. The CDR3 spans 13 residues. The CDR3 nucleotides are TGTGCCAGCAGTACCCGGACAGGAGAGACCCAGTACTTC. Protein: CASSTRTGETQYF.

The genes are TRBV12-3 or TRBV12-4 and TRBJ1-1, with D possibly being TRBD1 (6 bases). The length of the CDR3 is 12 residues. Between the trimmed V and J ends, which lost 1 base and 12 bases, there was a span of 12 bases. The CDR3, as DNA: TGTGCCAGCAGTTTAGACAGGGCGACAACTTTCTTT. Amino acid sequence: CASSLDRATTFF.

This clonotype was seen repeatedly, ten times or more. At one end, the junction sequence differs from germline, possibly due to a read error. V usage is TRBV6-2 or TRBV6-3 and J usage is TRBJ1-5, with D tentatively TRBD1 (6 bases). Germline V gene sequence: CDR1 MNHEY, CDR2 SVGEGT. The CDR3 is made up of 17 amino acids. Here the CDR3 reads CASSYRTGRISSQPQHF. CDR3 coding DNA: TGTGCCAGCAGTTACAGAACAGGGAGGATTAGCAGTCAGCCCCAGCATTTT.

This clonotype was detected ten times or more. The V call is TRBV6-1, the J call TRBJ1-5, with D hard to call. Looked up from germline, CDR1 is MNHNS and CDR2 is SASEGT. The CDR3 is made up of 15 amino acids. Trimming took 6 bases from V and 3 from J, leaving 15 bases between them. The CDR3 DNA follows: TGTGCCAGCAGCCTTCGGGGAGGGAACAATCAGCCCCAGCATTTT. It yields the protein CASSLRGGNNQPQHF.

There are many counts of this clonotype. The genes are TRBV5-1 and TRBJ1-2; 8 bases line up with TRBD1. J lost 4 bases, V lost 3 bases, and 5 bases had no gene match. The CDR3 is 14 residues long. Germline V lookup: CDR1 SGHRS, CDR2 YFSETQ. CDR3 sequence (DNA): TGCGCCAGCAGCTCCGACAGGGGCATCTATGGCTACACCTTC. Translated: CASSSDRGIYGYTF.

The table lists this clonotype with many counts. CDR3 sequence (DNA): TGCAGTGCTAGAGATGAAAATGGCGCCAAAAACATTCAGTACTTC. This sequence encodes CSARDENGAKNIQYF. The chain couples TRBV20-1 to TRBJ2-4, with D unresolved. This CDR3 spans 15 amino acids. Per the germline V gene, CDR1 is DFQATT and CDR2 is SNEGSKA (reference sequence). V gave up 0 bases and J gave up 1 base, with 10 bases separating them.